This TCR beta chain stems from a study of cytomegalovirus exposure and HLA in healthy donors. Notes on the study in general: Follow-up analysis found HLA locus-dependent TCR association rates, highest for DRB1 and lowest for HLA-C. Among the most significant clusters, several appeared linked to common viral pathogens in a later analysis. In vitro checks showed that a few CMV-associated chains really do target CMV antigens. HLA alleles were associated with 18,000 or so TCR beta sequences in a later analysis at 0.05 false discovery rate.

PCR used 60 Vbeta primers and 13 Jbeta primers. Some clones are missing from TCRdb's copy, which holds only in-frame ones; the method was immunoSEQ multiplex PCR. This table holds around 130,000 clones, just under 75% found once. About this clone itself: Antigen unknown.

The TCR comes from a man aged 40-50 years in good health and CMV-seropositive. Sequencing was done on a sample of PBMCs.

The CDR3 loop is CASSPGLGGTDTQYF. The CDR3 nucleotides read TGTGCCAGCAGTCCCGGCCTGGGGGGAACAGATACGCAGTATTTT. V gene TRBV27 combines with J gene TRBJ2-3; D perhaps matches TRBD2 (6 bases). This CDR3 has 15 residues. V dropped 5 bases and J dropped 3 bases, with 15 bases sitting between them. Germline V CDR1 and CDR2: MNHEY, SMNVEV (reference sequence).